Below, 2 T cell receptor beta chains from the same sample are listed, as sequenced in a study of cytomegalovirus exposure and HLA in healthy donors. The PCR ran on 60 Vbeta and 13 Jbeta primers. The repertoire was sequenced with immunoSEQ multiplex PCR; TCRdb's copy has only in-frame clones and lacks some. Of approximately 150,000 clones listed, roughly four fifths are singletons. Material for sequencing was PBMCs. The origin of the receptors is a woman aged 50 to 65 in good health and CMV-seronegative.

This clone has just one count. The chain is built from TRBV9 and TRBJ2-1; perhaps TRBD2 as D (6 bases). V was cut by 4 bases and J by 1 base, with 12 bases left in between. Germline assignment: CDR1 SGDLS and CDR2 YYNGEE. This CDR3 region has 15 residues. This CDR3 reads CASSFRDFSYNEQFF. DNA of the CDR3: TGTGCCAGCAGCTTCCGGGACTTTTCCTACAATGAGCAGTTCTTC.

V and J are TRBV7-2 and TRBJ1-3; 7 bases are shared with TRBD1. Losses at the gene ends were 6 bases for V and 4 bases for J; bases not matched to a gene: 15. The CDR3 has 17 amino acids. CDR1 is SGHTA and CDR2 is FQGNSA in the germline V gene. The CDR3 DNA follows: TGTGCCAGCAGTCTAACCTCGGGACAGTCCGGAGGAAACACCATATATTTT. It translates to CASSLTSGQSGGNTIYF.